This TCR beta chain was retrieved from a study of cytomegalovirus exposure and HLA in healthy donors. Primers for the PCR totalled 60 Vbeta and 13 Jbeta. Assay used: immunoSEQ multiplex PCR; TCRdb lists only in-frame clones, some missing. Of 110,000 to 150,000 clones listed, around 79% were seen once; the top ten hold around 1.7%. CDR3 length equals 16 residues. Trimming left V 2 bases short and J 4 bases short, with 18 bases between. Germline V gene data show CDR1 as SGHRS and CDR2 as YFSETQ. The J gene is TRBJ1-1, the V gene TRBV5-1; D is possibly TRBD1 (5 bases). The sequence was obtained from a woman in her 30s in good health and CMV-seronegative. The material sequenced was PBMCs. In DNA form, the CDR3 reads TGCGCCAGCAGCTTCACTGCCGGGGGAGGGACCACTGAAGCTTTCTTT. This gives the protein CASSFTAGGGTTEAFF. Variable domain in full (rest from reference TRBV5-1 and TRBJ1-1): KAGVTQTPRYLIKTRGQQVTLSCSPISGHRSVSWYQQTPGQGLQFLFEYFSETQRNKGNFPGRFSGRQFSNSRSEMNVSTLELGDSALYLCASSFTAGGGTTEAFFGQGTRLTVV.